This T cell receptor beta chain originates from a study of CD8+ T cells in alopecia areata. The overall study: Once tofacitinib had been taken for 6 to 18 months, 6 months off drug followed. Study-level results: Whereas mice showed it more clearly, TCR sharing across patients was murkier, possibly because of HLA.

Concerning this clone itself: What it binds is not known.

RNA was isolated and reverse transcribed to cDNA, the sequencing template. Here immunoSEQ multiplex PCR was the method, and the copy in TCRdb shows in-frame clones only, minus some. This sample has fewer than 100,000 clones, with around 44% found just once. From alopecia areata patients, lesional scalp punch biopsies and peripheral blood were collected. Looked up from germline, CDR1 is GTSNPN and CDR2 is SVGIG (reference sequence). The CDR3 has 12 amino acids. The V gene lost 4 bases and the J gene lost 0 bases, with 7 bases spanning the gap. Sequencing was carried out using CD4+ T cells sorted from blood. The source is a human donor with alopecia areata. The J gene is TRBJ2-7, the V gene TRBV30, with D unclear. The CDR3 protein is CAWTQSSYEQYF. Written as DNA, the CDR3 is TGTGCCTGGACCCAGAGCTCCTACGAGCAGTACTTC.